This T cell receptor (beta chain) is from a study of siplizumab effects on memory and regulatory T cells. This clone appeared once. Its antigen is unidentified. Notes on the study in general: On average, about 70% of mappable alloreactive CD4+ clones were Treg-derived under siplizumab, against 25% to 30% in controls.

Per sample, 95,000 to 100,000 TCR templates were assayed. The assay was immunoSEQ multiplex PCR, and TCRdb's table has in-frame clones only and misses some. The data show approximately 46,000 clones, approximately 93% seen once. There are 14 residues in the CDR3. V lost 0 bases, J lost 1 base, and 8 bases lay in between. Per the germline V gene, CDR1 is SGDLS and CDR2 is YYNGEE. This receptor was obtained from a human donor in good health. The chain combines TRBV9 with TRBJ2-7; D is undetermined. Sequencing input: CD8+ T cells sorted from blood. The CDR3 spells CASSVGGESYEQYF. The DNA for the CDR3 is TGTGCCAGCAGCGTAGGTGGTGAATCCTACGAGCAGTACTTC.